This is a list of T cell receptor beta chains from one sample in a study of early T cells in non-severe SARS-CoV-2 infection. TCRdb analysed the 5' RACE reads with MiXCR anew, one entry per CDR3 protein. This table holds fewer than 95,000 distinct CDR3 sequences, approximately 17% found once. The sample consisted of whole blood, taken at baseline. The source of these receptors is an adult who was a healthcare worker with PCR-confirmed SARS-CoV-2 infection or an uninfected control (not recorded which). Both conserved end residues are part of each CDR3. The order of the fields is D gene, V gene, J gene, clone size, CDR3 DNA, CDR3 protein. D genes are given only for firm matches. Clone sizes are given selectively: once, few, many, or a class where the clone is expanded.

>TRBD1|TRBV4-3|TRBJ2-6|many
TGCGCCAGCAGCCAAGATATGACAGGGCCCGCCGGGGCCAACGTCCTGACTTTC
CASSQDMTGPAGANVLTF
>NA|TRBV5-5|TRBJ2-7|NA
TGTGCCAGCAGCCCCCCAACGGCCGAGCAGTACTTC
CASSPPTAEQYF
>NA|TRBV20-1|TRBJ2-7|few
TGCAGTGCTGACCCCTCGGTAGAGTACGAGCAGTACTTC
CSADPSVEYEQYF
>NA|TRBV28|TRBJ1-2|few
TGTGCCAGCAGTTTACAGGGGATTCCTTATGGCTACACCTTC
CASSLQGIPYGYTF
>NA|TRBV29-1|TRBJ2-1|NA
TGCAGCGGGTCTTCGCCGCTAGCAAATGAGCAGTTCTTC
CSGSSPLANEQFF
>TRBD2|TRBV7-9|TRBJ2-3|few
TGTGCCAGCAGCCGTGGGGGGGTTACGAGCACAGATACGCAGTATTTT
CASSRGGVTSTDTQYF
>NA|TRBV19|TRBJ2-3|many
TGTGCCAGTATGGATCGGGGGAGAACAGATACGCAGTATTTT
CASMDRGRTDTQYF
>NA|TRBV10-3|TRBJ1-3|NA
TGTGCCATCAGTTCTGGCCAGATCTCTGGAAACACCATATATTTT
CAISSGQISGNTIYF
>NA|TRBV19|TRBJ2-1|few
TGTGCCAGTAGTATCCCAGGTACCTACAATGAGCAGTTCTTC
CASSIPGTYNEQFF
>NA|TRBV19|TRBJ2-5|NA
TGTGCCAGTAGTATCGAGGGACCCAGAGAGACCCAGTACTTC
CASSIEGPRETQYF
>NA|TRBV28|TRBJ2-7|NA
TGTGCCAGCAGCCCAGCCCATCTATTAACAGGGAACTACTTC
CASSPAHLLTGNYF
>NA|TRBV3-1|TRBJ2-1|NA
TGTGCCAGCAGCCAAGGTTGGAATGAGCAGTTCTTC
CASSQGWNEQFF
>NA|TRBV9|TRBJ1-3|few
TGTGCCAGCAGCGTCTTCCCGAACACCATATATTTT
CASSVFPNTIYF
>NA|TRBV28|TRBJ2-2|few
TGTGCCAGCAGTCCGCGGACAGGCCGGGAGGGCACCGGGGAGCTGTTTTTT
CASSPRTGREGTGELFF
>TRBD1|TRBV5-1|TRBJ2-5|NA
TGCGCCAGCAGCCTGACCCCGTCGACAGGGTGGGAGACCCAGTACTTC
CASSLTPSTGWETQYF
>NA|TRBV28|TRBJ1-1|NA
TGTGCCAGCAGTTACAGGACGGTAAACACTGAAGCTTTCTTT
CASSYRTVNTEAFF
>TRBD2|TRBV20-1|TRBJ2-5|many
TGCAGTGCTAGATGGGCTAGCGGGTACGAGACCCAGTACTTC
CSARWASGYETQYF
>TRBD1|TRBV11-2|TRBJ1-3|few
TGTGCCAGCAGCCTAGACAGGGTTTGGACTTCTGGAAACACCATATATTTT
CASSLDRVWTSGNTIYF
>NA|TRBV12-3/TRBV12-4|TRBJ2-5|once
TGTGCCAGCAGTTTCCGGAAGTACCAAGAGACCCAGTACTTC
CASSFRKYQETQYF
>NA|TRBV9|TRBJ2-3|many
TGTGCCAGCAGCGTCTGGGGGGCAGGAGATACGCAGTATTTT
CASSVWGAGDTQYF
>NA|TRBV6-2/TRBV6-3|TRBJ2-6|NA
TGTGCCAGCCAGGAATTCTCTGGGGCCAACGTCCTGACTTTC
CASQEFSGANVLTF
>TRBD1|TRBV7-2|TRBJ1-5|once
TGTGCCAGCAGCTACAGGGGCGGTCAGCCCCAGCATTTT
CASSYRGGQPQHF
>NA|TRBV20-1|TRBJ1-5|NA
TGCAGTGCGACCCAGGGGAATCAGCCCCAGCATTTT
CSATQGNQPQHF
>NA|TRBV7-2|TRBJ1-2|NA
TGTGCCAGCAGCCCCCGGGGGGTGGAAGGCTACACCTTC
CASSPRGVEGYTF
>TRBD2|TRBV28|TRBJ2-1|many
TGTGCCAGCGCGCTTGGACTAGCGGGAACGGGGGAGCAGTTCTTC
CASALGLAGTGEQFF
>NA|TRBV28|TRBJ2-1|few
TGTGCCAGCGGGGCTTATCTCAATGAGCAGTTCTTC
CASGAYLNEQFF
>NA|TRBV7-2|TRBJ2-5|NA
TGTGCCAGCAGCTTAGCCAGGACAGCGTACGAAGAGACCCAGTACTTC
CASSLARTAYEETQYF
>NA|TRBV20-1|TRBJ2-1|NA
TGCAGTGCCACGGGACACAACTCCTACAATGAGCAGTTCTTC
CSATGHNSYNEQFF
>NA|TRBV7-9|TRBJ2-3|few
TGTGCCAGCAGCCCGCGAGGCGGGAGCACAGATACGCAGTATTTT
CASSPRGGSTDTQYF
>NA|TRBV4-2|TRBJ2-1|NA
TGTGCCAGCAGCCAGGGAGGAGTTCACAATGAGCAGTTCTTC
CASSQGGVHNEQFF
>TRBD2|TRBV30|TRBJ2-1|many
TGTGCCTGGAGTGGCCCTAGCGGCTACAATGAGCAGTTCTTC
CAWSGPSGYNEQFF
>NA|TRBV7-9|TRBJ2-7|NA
TGTGCCAGCAGCGTGACAGTAGCCTACGAGCAGTACTTC
CASSVTVAYEQYF
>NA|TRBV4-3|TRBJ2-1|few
TGCGCCAGCAGCCAAGATCTTCTCCGGGGCTTCAATGAGCAGTTCTTC
CASSQDLLRGFNEQFF
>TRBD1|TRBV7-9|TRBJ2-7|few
TGTGCCAGCAGCTTACGGGGACAGCCCTACGAGCAGTACTTC
CASSLRGQPYEQYF
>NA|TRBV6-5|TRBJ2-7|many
TGTGCCAGCAGTTACGCGGGAGAGCAGTACTTC
CASSYAGEQYF
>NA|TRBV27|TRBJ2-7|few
TGTGCCAGCAGTAAAGTGGTGACATCCTACGAGCAGTACTTC
CASSKVVTSYEQYF